This T cell receptor beta chain is from a study of cytomegalovirus exposure and HLA in healthy donors. Study summary: From HLA-typed donors, an early data release held some 80 million unique TCRs.

The CDR3 contains 13 residues. The V gene lost 4 bases and the J gene lost 6 bases, with 10 bases spanning the gap. Germline CDR1 and CDR2: ENHRY and SYGVKD. Findings of the study overall: Reportedly, fewer N-insertions than the roughly 700-donor mean appeared in an Asian-associated ancestry cluster in a later analysis.

A note on this clone: As yet, its antigen is unknown.

It was with 60 Vbeta and 13 Jbeta primers that the PCR ran. Original analysis: A later analysis counted 65 million to 90 million unique TCR beta chains, 9.5 million to 12 million shared. The repertoire was sequenced with immunoSEQ multiplex PCR; TCRdb's copy has only in-frame clones and lacks some. V, J and clone size are taken as reported in that table, and D and trimming were inferred from the DNA itself. The table includes around 150,000 clones, about three quarters detected once. Sequenced: PBMCs. This clonotype was obtained from a man aged 25-40 years in good health and CMV-seropositive. The chain links TRBV10-3 to TRBJ2-1; no clear D. The chain's CDR3 is CAISAALLNEQFF. DNA for the CDR3: TGTGCCATCAGTGCGGCACTACTCAATGAGCAGTTCTTC.